This T cell receptor (beta chain) was found in a study of blood T cell repertoires in COVID-19. Background on the study: COVID-19 samples collected from the United States, Italy and Spain covered acute and convalescent phases. In each case, the material was cDNA or gDNA derived from T cells, B-cell-depleted T cells, or PBMCs.

Trimming took 6 bases from V and 12 from J; bases not matched to a gene: 10. This CDR3 comprises 14 residues. CDR1 PRHDT and CDR2 FYEKMQ come from the germline V gene (reference sequence). Per the study methods: The authors estimated nucleated cell counts from reference gene primer amplification. Sequenced by immunoSEQ multiplex PCR; TCRdb stores in-frame clones only, minus some. That table is the source of V, J and clone size, and D and trimming were worked out from the DNA. In the table there are over 70,000 clones, about 80% of which are singletons. The chain is built from TRBV13 and TRBJ2-7, with 14 positions matching TRBD2. The sequence was obtained from a woman in her 70s with acute or convalescent COVID-19. The sample taken for sequencing was peripheral blood. The CDR3 sequence: CASRQTGTSGGLYF. CDR3 nucleotides: TGTGCCAGCAGGCAAACAGGGACTAGCGGGGGTCTGTACTTC.